What follows are 11 T cell receptor beta chains derived from one specimen sequenced in a study of T cells after posttransplantation cyclophosphamide. Sequencing used immunoSEQ multiplex PCR; TCRdb keeps in-frame clones, though not all of them. Of 1,500 to 2,000 clones in the sample, about 95% were seen once. Sequenced input: CD4+ T cells sorted from bone marrow. The origin of the receptors is a woman aged 45-65 years in good health and a related stem cell transplant donor.

This clone came up once. The chain joins TRBV21-1 to TRBJ1-5. TRBV21-1 is a pseudogene segment. The CDR3 is made up of 17 amino acids. This CDR3 is CASRVSVATWHHQPQHF. The CDR3 DNA is TGTGCCAGCAGGGTGAGTGTAGCTACTTGGCATCATCAGCCCCAGCATTTT.

The chain has TRBV5-6 and TRBJ2-2, with 7 bases identical to TRBD1. The germline gives CDR1 SGHDT, CDR2 YYEEEE. The CDR3 has 16 amino acids. The ends lost 2 bases at V and 0 bases at J; junction bases unmatched: 4. CDR3 in DNA: TGTGCCAGCAGCTTACAGGGGAACACGAACACCGGGGAGCTGTTTTTT. It is translated as CASSLQGNTNTGELFF.

The chain has TRBV9 and TRBJ1-2; 7 bases match TRBD1. The CDR3 covers 16 residues. Trimming cost V 0 bases and J 3 bases; bases outside gene matches: 8. Germline-derived CDR1 and CDR2 are SGDLS and YYNGEE. CDR3 bases: TGTGCCAGCAGCGTAGAGGAGGGGGCGGAGGACTATGGCTACACCTTC. Protein sequence: CASSVEEGAEDYGYTF.

J is TRBJ2-3 and V is TRBV19, with TRBD2 identical over 8 bases. V was clipped by 7 bases and J by 0 bases; unmatched bases: 3. The germline V gene has CDR1 LNHDA and CDR2 SQIVND (reference sequence). The CDR3 is made up of 14 amino acids. The CDR3 bases are TGTGCCAGTACCTTAGCGGGGAGCACAGATACGCAGTATTTT. Amino acid sequence: CASTLAGSTDTQYF. Complete variable domain (other parts from reference TRBV19 and TRBJ2-3): DGGITQSPKYLFRKEGQNVTLSCEQNLNHDAMYWYRQDPGQGLRLIYYSQIVNDFQKGDIAEGYSVSREKKESFPLTVTSAQKNPTAFYLCASTLAGSTDTQYFGPGTRLTVL.

The chain employs TRBV27 and TRBJ1-6; 7 bases line up with TRBD1. The ends lost 3 bases at V and 7 bases at J; junction bases unmatched: 3. In germline, CDR1 is MNHEY, CDR2 SMNVEV (reference sequence). The CDR3 loop spans 14 amino acids. CDR3 amino acids: CASSFRDRNSPLHF. The DNA of the CDR3 is TGTGCCAGCAGTTTTAGGGACAGAAATTCACCCCTCCACTTT.

V usage is TRBV7-8 and J usage is TRBJ2-1, with 10 bases that match TRBD2. Trimming cost V 2 bases and J 4 bases; bases outside gene matches: 2. Germline V gene data show CDR1 as SGHVS and CDR2 as FQNEAQ. There are 15 residues in the CDR3. Written as DNA, the CDR3 is TGTGCCAGCAGCTTAAAAGCGGGAGGGTACAATGAGCAGTTCTTC. It translates to CASSLKAGGYNEQFF.

The V gene is TRBV7-9, the J gene TRBJ2-3; a possible D gene is TRBD1 (5 bases). Per germline, CDR1 SEHNR and CDR2 FQNEAQ (reference sequence). The CDR3 extends over 14 amino acids. The V end was cut by 8 bases, the J end by 0 bases, with 12 bases between. The CDR3 coding sequence is TGTGCCAGCTCCCCCCAGGGCAGCACAGATACGCAGTATTTT. Translating it yields CASSPQGSTDTQYF.

V usage is TRBV6-5 and J usage is TRBJ1-1; D perhaps matches TRBD1 (5 bases). V was trimmed by 7 bases and J by 1 base, leaving 13 bases between them. The CDR3 totals 14 residues. Germline assignment: CDR1 MNHEY and CDR2 SVGAGI. The CDR3 DNA reads TGTGCCAGCAACTTGGGGCAGCCGAACACTGAAGCTTTCTTT. Its protein product is CASNLGQPNTEAFF.

CDR3 loop: CASSKGVLGTGELFF. In nucleotides, the CDR3 is TGTGCCAGCAGTAAAGGGGTTCTTGGCACCGGGGAGCTGTTTTTT. The chain employs TRBV27 and TRBJ2-2, with D tentatively TRBD1 (5 bases). The germline V gene encodes CDR1 MNHEY and CDR2 SMNVEV (reference sequence). Trimming removed 5 bases from V and 4 bases from J, with 14 bases in between. The CDR3 sequence is 15 residues long.

The chain joins TRBV7-8 to TRBJ1-2; D ambiguous. This CDR3 region has 13 residues. Germline values: CDR1 SGHVS, CDR2 FQNEAQ. The ends were cut back, 2 bases at V and 7 bases at J, with 11 bases in the middle. CDR3 sequence reads: CASSLRDWGGYTF. CDR3 nucleotide sequence: TGTGCCAGCAGCTTACGGGATTGGGGTGGCTACACCTTC.

The gene calls are TRBV11-3 and TRBJ2-2; TRBD1 matches at 7 bases. V was pared by 5 bases and J by 3 bases, with 6 bases of the junction left unmatched. The CDR3 is made up of 15 amino acids. CDR1 and CDR2 from the germline V gene are SGHNT and YENEEA. The CDR3 bases are TGTGCCAGCAGCCGATCAGGGGGAGACACCGGGGAGCTGTTTTTT. It encodes CASSRSGGDTGELFF.